This TCR beta chain was sequenced during a study of cytomegalovirus exposure and HLA in healthy donors. Study-level findings and limits: Common viral pathogens seemed to be connected with several of the most significant clusters, according to a later analysis. Specific recognition of CMV antigens was confirmed in vitro for a few chains (all CMV-associated). Donor immune exposure was known only as CMV serostatus.

PCR involved 60 Vbeta and 13 Jbeta primers. Method: immunoSEQ multiplex PCR; TCRdb's copy keeps in-frame clones and lacks some. The sample records some 100,000 clones, over 75% being singletons. As concerns this clone: Its antigen is not identified.

The V gene lost 2 bases and the J gene lost 10 bases, with 14 bases spanning the gap. The CDR3 covers 12 residues. Germline V CDR1 and CDR2: GTSNPN, SVGIG (reference sequence). This TCR was sampled from a man aged 40-50 years in good health and CMV-seropositive. Specimen: PBMCs. The rearrangement uses TRBV30 and TRBJ1-1, with D tentatively TRBD1 (6 bases). CDR3 bases: TGTGCCTGGAGTCTTCAGGGGCGAGGAGCTTTCTTT. Amino acids: CAWSLQGRGAFF. Variable domain in full (rest from reference TRBV30 and TRBJ1-1): SQTIHQWPATLVQPVGSPLSLECTVEGTSNPNLYWYRQAAGRGLQLLFYSVGIGQISSEVPQNLSASRPQDRQFILSSKKLLLSDSGFYLCAWSLQGRGAFFGQGTRLTVV.